This T cell receptor (beta chain) was documented in a study of T cells expressing NK-cell markers. CDR3 length: 15 amino acids. TCRdb reprocessed the 5' RACE reads and keeps a single row for each CDR3 protein, giving no DNA. The table for this sample gives 500,000 or so distinct CDR3 sequences. Sequenced input: blood T cells: a sorted CD56 or NKG2C T cell subset, CD4+ or CD8+ T cells, or bulk PBMC T cells (not recorded which). This TCR was recovered from a man aged 18-30 years in good health. The rearrangement uses TRBV12-3 or TRBV12-4 and TRBJ1-2; the TCRdb D gene call, TRBD1, has no DNA to confirm it. This CDR3 is CASSPGTGSNYGYTF.